This T cell receptor beta chain derives from a study of T cells in Graves' hyperthyroidism and ophthalmopathy. Germline lookup yields CDR1 MNHEY and CDR2 SVGAGI. V shed 10 bases and J shed 1 base, with 22 bases lying between them. The CDR3 is 17 residues long. RNA transcripts gave rise to amplified TCR beta CDR3 regions. TCR CDR3 underwent first-round RT-PCR with the HTBI primer set. TCRdb reprocessed the multiplex PCR reads via MiXCR and lists one record per CDR3 protein. The table includes roughly 160,000 distinct CDR3 sequences, approximately 9% detected once. General observations from the study: Ophthalmopathy and stable hyperthyroidism were told apart by a 13 V-J model.

Patients with uncontrolled infections, other autoimmune diseases, pregnancy or lactation were excluded. With regard to this clonotype: Its antigen is currently unknown.

Source material: blood. The genes are TRBV6-5 and TRBJ2-2; tentatively, D is TRBD1 (6 bases). The source of this sequence is a woman younger than 30 with Graves' hyperthyroidism that later progressed to Graves' ophthalmopathy. This CDR3 reads CANINRSDRRNTGELFF. In DNA, the CDR3 is TGTGCCAACATTAACCGGAGCGACAGGAGGAACACCGGGGAGCTGTTTTTT.